These T cell receptor beta chains were read from a single sample in a study of T cell responses to AZD1222 COVID-19 vaccine. Sequenced by immunoSEQ multiplex PCR; TCRdb stores in-frame clones only, minus some. This repertoire shows roughly 150,000 clones, about 88% found once; its top ten account for approximately 4.8%. Here the sequenced sample was peripheral blood, taken on day 0 of AZD1222 vaccination. All receptors derive from an adult in good health. Each CDR3 is given with its conserved first and last residue. Fields, in order: V gene, clone size, D gene, J gene, CDR3 protein, CDR3 DNA. A D gene is named only where the DNA matches it firmly. Size values are once, few and many counts, or a class for expanded clones, and some rows have none.

TRBV11-2,-,-,TRBJ1-2,CASSLEADPNYGYTF,TGTGCCAGCAGCTTAGAGGCAGACCCTAACTATGGCTACACCTTC
TRBV28,-,TRBD1,TRBJ1-1,CASSQGTAGNTEAFF,TGTGCCAGCAGCCAGGGGACAGCGGGGAACACTGAAGCTTTCTTT
TRBV5-5,-,TRBD1,TRBJ1-2,CASSLVGTGAHGYTF,TGTGCCAGCAGCTTGGTTGGGACAGGGGCGCATGGCTACACCTTC
TRBV7-8,-,TRBD1,TRBJ2-3,CASSLQGADTDTQYF,TGTGCCAGCAGCTTACAGGGGGCGGACACAGATACGCAGTATTTT
TRBV7-2,-,-,TRBJ2-7,CASSPLAVPYEQYF,TGTGCCAGCAGCCCGCTTGCGGTTCCCTACGAGCAGTACTTC
TRBV29-1,-,-,TRBJ2-5,CSVRGGGEETQYF,TGCAGCGTTCGTGGAGGGGGGGAAGAGACCCAGTACTTC
TRBV10-3,-,TRBD2,TRBJ2-7,CAISESISLAGGREQYF,TGTGCCATCAGTGAGTCGATCTCGCTAGCGGGAGGAAGGGAGCAGTACTTC
TRBV6-2/TRBV6-3,-,-,TRBJ2-7,CASSTPDGTYEQYF,TGTGCCAGCAGTACCCCGGACGGAACCTACGAGCAGTACTTC
TRBV4-1,once,-,TRBJ2-1,CASRGGGSYNEQFF,TGCGCCAGCAGGGGAGGGGGCTCTTACAATGAGCAGTTCTTC
TRBV28,-,-,TRBJ2-7,CASRGDGAYEQYF,TGTGCCAGCAGAGGGGACGGAGCCTACGAGCAGTACTTC
TRBV6-5,once,-,TRBJ2-3,CASSSALRSGTDTQYF,TGTGCCAGCAGTTCTGCGTTAAGGTCGGGCACAGATACGCAGTATTTT
TRBV2,-,-,TRBJ2-7,CASRFGRYEQYF,TGTGCCAGCCGTTTCGGTCGCTACGAGCAGTACTTC
TRBV6-1,-,-,TRBJ1-5,CASSDVGAGNQPQHF,TGTGCCAGCAGTGATGTAGGGGCAGGGAATCAGCCTCAGCATTTT
TRBV15,-,-,TRBJ2-5,CATSPYQETQYF,TGTGCCACCAGTCCGTACCAAGAGACCCAGTACTTC
TRBV3-1/TRBV3-2,-,-,TRBJ2-2,CASSLGAGAKRTGELFF,TGTGCCAGCAGCCTGGGGGCAGGGGCGAAAAGAACCGGGGAGCTGTTTTTT
TRBV2,-,-,TRBJ1-4,CASRTDSTNEKLFF,TGTGCCAGCAGGACGGACAGTACTAATGAAAAACTGTTTTTT
TRBV7-9,-,TRBD2,TRBJ2-5,CASSFILAGGGETQYF,TGTGCCAGCAGCTTCATACTAGCGGGGGGCGGGGAGACCCAGTACTTC
TRBV6-4,-,TRBD1,TRBJ2-1,CASSPGTGPSNEQFF,TGTGCCAGCAGCCCGGGGACAGGGCCTTCGAATGAGCAGTTCTTC
TRBV3-1/TRBV3-2,once,-,TRBJ2-3,CASSHPRGTDTQYF,TGTGCCAGCAGCCATCCGCGGGGCACAGATACGCAGTATTTT
TRBV27,-,TRBD1,TRBJ1-2,CASRTNAGTGGSGYTF,TGTGCCAGCAGGACAAACGCCGGGACAGGGGGCTCTGGCTACACCTTC
TRBV14,-,TRBD2,TRBJ2-5,CASSQPPGGTQYF,TGTGCCAGCAGCCAACCCCCGGGGGGGACCCAGTACTTC
TRBV20-1,-,-,TRBJ2-2,CSASPIDRDANTGELFF,TGCAGTGCTAGTCCAATCGACAGAGACGCGAACACCGGGGAGCTGTTTTTT
TRBV2,-,-,TRBJ2-7,CASSEGFSGRVGLADEQYF,TGTGCCAGCAGTGAAGGGTTTAGTGGACGGGTGGGCCTAGCCGACGAGCAGTACTTC
TRBV7-7,-,-,TRBJ2-7,CASSLGFSYEQYF,TGTGCTAGCAGCTTAGGGTTCTCCTACGAGCAGTACTTC
TRBV4-1,-,-,TRBJ1-1,CASSQRDIKIKAFF,TGCGCCAGCAGCCAACGGGACATCAAGATTAAAGCTTTCTTT
TRBV30,-,-,TRBJ2-7,CAWSWGAYEQYF,TGTGCCTGGAGTTGGGGGGCCTACGAGCAGTACTTC
TRBV7-9,-,TRBD1,TRBJ2-1,CASSLWPRDRGYNEQFF,TGTGCCAGCAGCTTATGGCCTCGGGACAGAGGATACAATGAGCAGTTCTTC
TRBV27,-,-,TRBJ1-1,CASSPPYVGITEAFF,TGTGCTAGCAGTCCCCCCTACGTTGGGATCACTGAAGCTTTCTTT
TRBV27,-,-,TRBJ2-3,CASSSPSGSTDTQYF,TGTGCCAGCAGTTCTCCGTCCGGAAGCACAGATACGCAGTATTTT
TRBV29-1,-,-,TRBJ2-6,CSVEKVGGAAGANVLTF,TGCAGCGTTGAAAAGGTTGGGGGGGCGGCTGGGGCCAACGTCCTGACTTTC
TRBV3-1/TRBV3-2,-,-,TRBJ2-2,CASSQWGDGTGELFF,TGTGCCAGCAGCCAATGGGGAGACGGCACCGGGGAGCTGTTTTTT
TRBV30,-,-,TRBJ2-1,CAWTPPNSYNEQFF,TGTGCCTGGACCCCACCCAACTCCTACAATGAGCAGTTCTTC
TRBV19,-,-,TRBJ1-1,CASALTRVPTEAFF,TGTGCCAGTGCACTTACCAGGGTACCCACTGAAGCTTTCTTT
TRBV6-5,-,TRBD1,TRBJ1-2,CASTQTGGGDGYTF,TGTGCCAGCACCCAGACAGGGGGCGGCGATGGCTACACCTTC
TRBV29-1,once,-,TRBJ2-3,CSVVPRTDTQYF,TGCAGCGTTGTCCCACGCACAGATACGCAGTATTTT
TRBV21-1,-,-,TRBJ1-5,CASSTPTGGQGYSNQPQHF,TGTGCCAGCAGCACCCCTACAGGGGGACAGGGGTATAGCAATCAGCCCCAGCATTTT
TRBV10-3,-,-,TRBJ2-3,CAISESLADTQYF,TGTGCCATCAGTGAGAGTCTAGCAGATACGCAGTATTTT
TRBV6-5,-,-,TRBJ1-6,CASSYNLGTLHF,TGTGCCAGCAGTTATAACCTCGGAACCCTCCACTTT
TRBV7-9,-,TRBD2,TRBJ2-1,CASSAGLAGPINEQFF,TGTGCCAGCAGCGCCGGACTAGCGGGACCTATCAATGAGCAGTTCTTC
TRBV11-2,-,-,TRBJ2-7,CASSSSGTKSTYEQYF,TGTGCCAGCAGCTCAAGTGGGACGAAGAGTACCTACGAGCAGTACTTC
TRBV28,once,-,TRBJ1-1,CASSLPDSMNTEAFF,TGTGCCAGCAGTTTACCAGACTCCATGAACACTGAAGCTTTCTTT
TRBV7-9,-,-,TRBJ2-3,CASSLSSGSTDTQYF,TGTGCCAGCAGCTTGTCCAGCGGAAGCACAGATACGCAGTATTTT
TRBV19,once,TRBD2,TRBJ2-4,CASSMEASGNRVKNIQYF,TGTGCCAGTAGTATGGAGGCTAGCGGGAATCGTGTCAAAAACATTCAGTACTTC
TRBV10-2,-,-,TRBJ2-5,CASTPSAGTGETQYF,TGCGCCAGCACCCCATCCGCGGGCACCGGAGAGACCCAGTACTTC
TRBV2,-,-,TRBJ1-2,CASRIRGGYGYTF,TGTGCCAGCAGAATCAGGGGAGGGTATGGCTACACCTTC
TRBV2,few,-,TRBJ2-1,CASSVGRAWEQFF,TGTGCCAGCAGTGTCGGTAGGGCGTGGGAGCAGTTCTTC
TRBV12-3/TRBV12-4,-,-,TRBJ2-2,CASRTGLSELFF,TGTGCCAGCAGGACGGGTCTTTCGGAGCTGTTTTTT
TRBV12-5,-,-,TRBJ2-4,CASGSSAKNIQYF,TGTGCTAGTGGTTCCAGCGCCAAAAACATTCAGTACTTC
TRBV6-5,-,-,TRBJ1-4,CASSSTPGLGEKLFF,TGTGCCAGCAGTTCTACCCCAGGTCTTGGTGAAAAACTGTTTTTT
TRBV5-1,-,TRBD2,TRBJ2-1,CASSLVGGGAVDEQFF,TGCGCCAGCAGCTTGGTTGGCGGGGGGGCGGTCGATGAGCAGTTCTTC
TRBV2,-,-,TRBJ1-2,CASIIGNYGYTF,TGTGCCAGCATTATAGGGAACTATGGCTACACCTTC
TRBV5-1,-,-,TRBJ1-2,CASSSFGGVNYGYTF,TGCGCCAGCAGCTCGTTTGGGGGAGTCAACTATGGCTACACCTTC
TRBV28,-,TRBD1,TRBJ1-6,CASSFPPHGTGNSPLHF,TGTGCCAGCAGTTTCCCCCCACACGGGACAGGAAATTCACCCCTCCACTTT
TRBV5-6,-,-,TRBJ1-2,CASSPGQYGYTF,TGTGCCAGCAGCCCCGGACAGTACGGCTACACCTTC
TRBV4-1,-,-,TRBJ2-2,CASSPTGISNTGELFF,TGCGCCAGCAGCCCTACAGGGATATCGAACACCGGGGAGCTGTTTTTT
TRBV14,once,-,TRBJ1-1,CASSQDRGLLNTEAFF,TGTGCCAGCAGCCAAGATCGGGGACTTTTGAACACTGAAGCTTTCTTT
TRBV27,-,-,TRBJ2-3,CASTGLTADTQYF,TGTGCCAGCACGGGGCTAACCGCAGATACGCAGTATTTT
TRBV5-1,-,-,TRBJ2-6,CASSQSGTAVVLTF,TGCGCCAGCAGCCAGTCCGGGACTGCCGTCGTCCTGACTTTC